The 24 T cell receptor beta chains in this list originate from one sample, sequenced in a study of regulatory T cells in long-lasting Graves disease. The time point denotes: newly diagnosed GD, antithyroid drugs for less than 3 months. The TCR library was made from RNA extracted from PBMCs. Through Arm-PCR of CDR3 regions and iRepertoire HTBI primers, TCR beta libraries were built. TCRdb reanalysed the multiplex PCR reads using MiXCR and keeps one entry per CDR3 protein. The sample gives under 450,000 distinct CDR3 sequences, 10% to 15% of which show up once; 18% is in the top ten. These data were also reused for a study on T cells in Graves' hyperthyroidism and ophthalmopathy.

Sequenced here: peripheral blood mononuclear cells (PBMCs), sampled at new diagnosis, from a patient treated with antithyroid drugs. These receptors were collected from a woman between 18 and 30 years old with Graves disease.

The CDR3 spells CASKDRVSQYF. CDR3 DNA: TGTGCCAGCAAGGACAGGGTGAGCCAGTACTTC. J is TRBJ2-1 and V is TRBV4-2, with 8 bases fitting TRBD1. The tail of the sequence fits TRBJ2-5 better, so the J call may be wrong. The CDR3 runs 11 residues. Germline V gives CDR1 LGHNA, CDR2 YNFKEQ.

This clonotype was found many times. The rearrangement joins TRBV3-1 to TRBJ2-1; 8 nucleotides align to TRBD2. With 4 bases clipped from V and 4 bases from J, the junction kept 12 bases outside the gene matches. The CDR3 is 17 amino acids. Germline assignment: CDR1 LGHDT and CDR2 YNNKEL (reference sequence). CDR3 protein: CASSPPPAGAIYNEQFF. CDR3 bases: TGTGCCAGCAGCCCCCCGCCAGCGGGGGCTATTTACAATGAGCAGTTCTTC.

A note on this clonotype: A much larger clone lies a single base off, so this may be a read error. The chain recombines TRBV20-1 with TRBJ2-3; D remains ambiguous. The better agreement between TRBJ1-5 and the DNA end casts doubt on the J call. The CDR3 is made up of 11 amino acids. Germline V CDR1 and CDR2: DFQATT, SNEGSKA (reference sequence). The CDR3 loop reads CSAKSVDTQHF. CDR3 DNA sequence: TGCAGTGCTAAAAGCGTAGATACGCAGCATTTT.

With respect to this clonotype: With a much larger clone just one base away, this may be a read error. The chain joins TRBV3-1 to TRBJ2-4; D is perhaps TRBD1 or TRBD2 (6 bases each). Germline CDR1 LGHDT, CDR2 YNNKEL (reference sequence). This CDR3 comprises 17 residues. Deletions cut 1 base from V and 0 bases from J, with 13 bases between. The chain's CDR3 is CASSQGKWGAAKNIQYF. The CDR3 DNA sequence: TGTGCCAGCAGCCAAGGGAAATGGGGGGCAGCCAAAAACATTCAGTACTTC.

The J gene is TRBJ2-1, the V gene TRBV5-1; D unclear. The V end lost 6 bases, the J end lost 5 bases, and 6 bases lay between the germline ends. The CDR3 contains 11 residues. Germline V gene lookup returns CDR1 SGHRS and CDR2 YFSETQ. CDR3 loop: CASNRNNEQFF. CDR3 coding DNA: TGCGCCAGCAACCGAAACAATGAGCAGTTCTTC.

V and J are TRBV14 and TRBJ2-1; D ambiguous. Trimming stripped 1 base from V and 0 bases from J, with 16 bases between. Germline V gene lookup returns CDR1 SGHDN and CDR2 FVKESK. The CDR3 has 18 residues. CDR3 sequence: CASSQVEISGDSYNEQFF. The CDR3 DNA reads as TGTGCCAGCAGCCAAGTTGAGATATCCGGAGACTCCTACAATGAGCAGTTCTTC.

This clonotype was observed at least ten times. V is TRBV2 and J is TRBJ1-1; possibly TRBD1 for D (5 bases). The CDR3 is 18 residues long. Germline CDR1 reads SNHLY; CDR2 reads FYNNEI. V shed 6 bases and J shed 1 base, with 24 bases lying between them. The CDR3 region is CASSWGAGFVTKNTEAFF. The CDR3 nucleotides read TGTGCCAGCAGCTGGGGCGCCGGGTTCGTCACAAAGAACACTGAAGCTTTCTTT.

The CDR3 nucleotides read TGTGCCAGCAGCCGTGACAGGGAAAAACTGTTTTTT. This codes for CASSRDREKLFF. This chain connects TRBV6-1 to TRBJ1-4, with a possible D match to TRBD1 (6 bases). The CDR3 loop spans 12 amino acids. Trimming removed 6 bases from V and 8 bases from J, with 10 bases in between. The germline V gene encodes CDR1 MNHNS and CDR2 SASEGT.

This clonotype was seen many times. The chain combines TRBV24-1 with TRBJ2-2; 7 bases fit TRBD2. V dropped 3 bases and J dropped 0; count of bases not matched to a gene: 9. The germline gives CDR1 KGHDR, CDR2 SFDVKD. This CDR3 is built from 18 residues. The CDR3 protein is CATSDGLAERPNTGELFF. The CDR3 DNA reads as TGTGCCACCAGTGATGGGCTAGCGGAGAGGCCGAACACCGGGGAGCTGTTTTTT.

Of note for this clonotype: Possible read error: a much larger clone is one base away. The rearrangement links TRBV12-3 or TRBV12-4 to TRBJ1-2, with 9 bases that match TRBD1. This CDR3 spans 14 amino acids. The CDR3 here is CASRKLGQGYGHTF. For the CDR3, the DNA is TGTGCCAGCAGAAAGCTGGGACAGGGTTATGGCCACACCTTC.

This clonotype turned up a few times. The V call is TRBV19, the J call TRBJ2-6; a weak D match, TRBD1 (5 bases). Germline V CDR1 and CDR2: LNHDA, SQIVND (reference sequence). V was trimmed by 7 bases and J by 4 bases, leaving 14 bases between them. The CDR3 covers 15 residues. The CDR3 loop is CASTGYPSGANVLTF. CDR3 nucleotide sequence: TGTGCCAGTACAGGGTACCCTTCGGGGGCCAACGTCCTGACTTTC.

This clonotype was found many times. The V gene is TRBV12-3 or TRBV12-4, the J gene TRBJ2-1; D might be TRBD1 (5 bases). This CDR3 comprises 15 residues. Trimming removed 3 bases from V and 0 bases from J, with 9 bases in between. CDR3 sequence: CASSFRASSYNEQFF. Written as DNA, the CDR3 is TGTGCCAGCAGTTTCAGGGCCAGCTCCTACAATGAGCAGTTCTTC.

This clonotype was detected many times. The chain links TRBV27 to TRBJ1-5, with D possibly being TRBD1 (6 bases). This CDR3 contains 14 residues. Germline CDR1 and CDR2: MNHEY and SMNVEV (reference sequence). Trimming cost V 3 bases and J 7 bases, with 13 bases left between them. This CDR3 is CASSFIRGQQPQHF. In DNA form, the CDR3 reads TGTGCCAGCAGTTTCATCAGGGGTCAACAGCCCCAGCATTTT.

This clonotype was observed at least ten times. The V and J genes are TRBV27 and TRBJ1-2; D perhaps matches TRBD1 (5 bases). The CDR3 is made up of 13 amino acids. The V gene's germline CDR1 is MNHEY and CDR2 SMNVEV (reference sequence). Trimming stripped 8 bases from V and 5 bases from J, with 15 bases between. The CDR3 DNA reads TGTGCCAGCCTCGGGGCAGGAGCATATGGCTACACCTTC. This codes for CASLGAGAYGYTF.

The sample holds many counts of this clonotype. The chain combines TRBV30 with TRBJ2-5, with D unresolved. Per germline, CDR1 GTSNPN and CDR2 SVGIG (reference sequence). The V and J ends lost 5 bases and 1 base respectively, with 11 bases between them. The CDR3 contains 13 residues. The CDR3: CAWSSITQETQYF. The CDR3 nucleotides read TGTGCCTGGTCCAGTATCACCCAAGAGACCCAGTACTTC.

This clonotype was recorded at least ten times. This sequence joins TRBV7-2 and TRBJ1-5; D remains unclear. Per the germline V gene, CDR1 is SGHTA and CDR2 is FQGNSA. Trimming took off 5 bases at V and 9 bases at J, with 20 bases between the two ends. The CDR3 length is 15 residues. The CDR3, as DNA: TGTGCCAGCAGCCCGGGTCCCGCCATTTCTTGGCCCCAGCATTTT. This sequence encodes CASSPGPAISWPQHF.

This clonotype was observed once. This chain joins TRBV6-5 and TRBJ1-3; 9 bases fit TRBD1. The CDR3 consists of 16 residues. V was clipped by 2 bases and J by 0 bases; unmatched bases: 2. CDR1 is MNHEY, CDR2 SVGAGI, per germline. The CDR3, as DNA: TGTGCCAGCAGTTACCCGGGACAGGGCTCTGGAAACACCATATATTTT. Translated, it gives CASSYPGQGSGNTIYF.

The sample holds many counts of this clonotype. The chain couples TRBV4-3 to TRBJ1-1, with D tentatively TRBD1 (5 bases). CDR3 size: 15 residues. V gave up 0 bases and J gave up 4 bases, with 12 bases separating them. From germline, CDR1 is LGHNA and CDR2 YSLEER. The CDR3 bases are TGCGCCAGCAGCCAAGAGGTGGGGCGGGGCACTGAAGCTTTCTTT. Translation gives CASSQEVGRGTEAFF.

The chain links TRBV18 to TRBJ2-7, with D possibly TRBD2 on 6 matching bases. CDR3 length: 16 residues. Germline V CDR1 and CDR2: KGHSH, LQKENI. Deletions cut 6 bases from V and 0 bases from J, with 18 bases between. CDR3 nucleotides: TGTGCCAGCTCGCTAACTTTAGCGGCCAGCTCCTACGAGCAGTACTTC. It specifies CASSLTLAASSYEQYF.

This clonotype has ten or more counts. The chain uses TRBV12-3 or TRBV12-4 and TRBJ1-1, with D uncertain. The CDR3 covers 11 residues. Trimming shortened V by 2 bases and J by 11 bases, and 9 bases separated the two germline ends. The CDR3, as DNA: TGTGCCAGCAGTTTAACCGGTCGGGCTTTCTTT. The encoded protein is CASSLTGRAFF.

V gene TRBV5-1 combines with J gene TRBJ2-1; a weak D match, TRBD2 (5 bases). The V end was cut by 4 bases, the J end by 3 bases, with 11 bases between. The CDR3 is 14 amino acids. Germline CDR1 and CDR2: SGHRS and YFSETQ. CDR3 amino acids: CASSTRSDYNEQFF. CDR3 DNA sequence: TGCGCCAGCAGCACTAGGTCCGACTACAATGAGCAGTTCTTC.

This clonotype was seen only a few times. The chain couples TRBV7-2 to TRBJ1-3; D uncertain. Germline V gene lookup returns CDR1 SGHTA and CDR2 FQGNSA. This CDR3 has 14 residues. V was cut by 2 bases and J by 2 bases, with 7 bases left in between. This CDR3 is CASSLLGAGNTIYF. Here the CDR3 DNA reads TGTGCCAGCAGCTTATTGGGTGCTGGAAACACCATATATTTT.

This clonotype was detected ten times or more. The rearrangement joins TRBV20-1 to TRBJ1-1; the D is unclear. The CDR3 runs to 12 residues. With 0 bases removed from V and 11 bases from J, the gap between germline ends came to 13 bases. Germline V gene data show CDR1 as DFQATT and CDR2 as SNEGSKA (reference sequence). The chain's CDR3 is CSARDGSGSAFF. The CDR3 DNA is TGCAGTGCTAGAGATGGTTCAGGATCGGCTTTCTTT.

A few counts support this clonotype. The chain is built from TRBV4-3 and TRBJ1-3; 7 nucleotides agree with TRBD1. This CDR3 contains 16 residues. With 1 base clipped from V and 4 bases from J, the junction kept 7 bases outside the gene matches. Germline assignment: CDR1 LGHNA and CDR2 YSLEER. The CDR3 is CASSQALRDSGNTIYF. DNA for the CDR3: TGCGCCAGCAGCCAAGCCCTCCGGGACAGCGGAAACACCATATATTTT.